The 22 T cell receptor beta chains below come from one sample, sequenced in a study of cytomegalovirus exposure and HLA in healthy donors. It was with 60 Vbeta and 13 Jbeta primers that the PCR ran. Only in-frame clones appear in the TCRdb table, and some are missing; sequencing was by immunoSEQ multiplex PCR. The table records about 140,000 clones, just under 80% of them present only once. Sequences were obtained from PBMCs. All receptors come from a man aged 25-45 years in good health and CMV-seronegative.

The J gene is TRBJ2-2, the V gene TRBV15; 7 bases align to TRBD2. Germline V gene sequence: CDR1 LNHNV, CDR2 YYDKDF (reference sequence). CDR3 length: 17 residues. J gave up 5 bases and V 4 bases, and 13 bases lay outside the gene matches. The CDR3 nucleotides are TGTGCCACCAGCAAGAATCCAGCGGGGTCTTTGACCGGGGAGCTGTTTTTT. Protein sequence: CATSKNPAGSLTGELFF.

The rearrangement uses TRBV2 and TRBJ1-2; the match to TRBD1 covers 7 bases. With V trimmed by 6 bases and J by 3 bases, 7 bases remained unmatched. This CDR3 has 14 residues. Per germline, CDR1 SNHLY and CDR2 FYNNEI. The CDR3 loop is CASRGTEDYYGYTF. CDR3 in DNA: TGTGCCAGCAGGGGGACAGAAGATTACTATGGCTACACCTTC.

The rearrangement links TRBV18 to TRBJ2-7, with D possibly matching TRBD1 (7 bases). Germline V gene sequence: CDR1 KGHSH, CDR2 LQKENI. V was shortened by 2 bases and J by 3 bases, with 14 bases between the two germline ends. This CDR3 has 15 residues. CDR3 bases: TGTGCCAGCTCACCAAGCCAGGGGGGATTCTACGAGCAGTACTTC. Its protein product is CASSPSQGGFYEQYF.

V gene TRBV28 combines with J gene TRBJ1-1; D is undetermined. V lost 5 bases and J lost 10, with 14 bases in between. The V gene's germline CDR1 is MDHEN and CDR2 SYDVKM. The CDR3 contains 12 residues. CDR3 region: CASSLRTVIAFF. The CDR3 DNA reads as TGTGCCAGCAGTCTACGTACAGTTATAGCTTTCTTT.

The chain links TRBV28 to TRBJ1-4, with 8 bases matching TRBD1. The ends lost 8 bases at V and 8 bases at J; junction bases unmatched: 4. CDR3 length: 12 amino acids. Germline CDR1 and CDR2: MDHEN and SYDVKM. CDR3: CASGQGREKLFF. The DNA for the CDR3 is TGTGCCAGCGGACAGGGACGCGAAAAACTGTTTTTT.

The rearrangement joins TRBV5-8 to TRBJ1-2, with D perhaps matching TRBD1 (6 bases). This CDR3 spans 15 amino acids. CDR1 and CDR2 (germline): SGHTS, YDEGEE. The germline V and J ends were trimmed by 2 bases and 2 bases, with 13 bases remaining between them. This chain's CDR3 is CASSFTGSTNYGYTF. CDR3 DNA: TGTGCCAGCAGCTTTACAGGGTCGACCAACTATGGCTACACCTTC.

The rearrangement uses TRBV4-1 and TRBJ2-1; D may be TRBD2 (6 bases). The CDR3 has 14 residues. From germline, CDR1 is MGHRA and CDR2 YSYEKL. The V end was cut by 5 bases, the J end by 7 bases, with 15 bases between. DNA for the CDR3: TGCGCCAGCAGCGTTGGTGGAGGGTGGAATGAGCAGTTCTTC. This sequence encodes CASSVGGGWNEQFF.

V and J are TRBV28 and TRBJ2-2, with 9 bases aligning to TRBD2. In germline, CDR1 is MDHEN, CDR2 SYDVKM. V was pared by 6 bases and J by 6 bases, with 17 bases of the junction left unmatched. This CDR3 has 18 amino acids. Here the CDR3 DNA reads TGTGCCAGCAGCAGTATGGGGGGGAGCGGGAGGTACTCCGGGGAGCTGTTTTTT. It encodes CASSSMGGSGRYSGELFF.

Here the CDR3 DNA reads TGTGCCAGCAGCTTGTACGGGGCGACAGGGGGAAACACCATATATTTT. It specifies CASSLYGATGGNTIYF. The chain carries TRBV5-6 and TRBJ1-3; 7 nucleotides match TRBD1. Per germline, CDR1 SGHDT and CDR2 YYEEEE. The CDR3 runs to 16 residues. Trimming at V came to 1 base and at J to 4 bases, leaving 8 bases not matched to a gene.

V and J are TRBV28 and TRBJ2-2; weak D call: TRBD2 (6 bases). The germline V gene encodes CDR1 MDHEN and CDR2 SYDVKM. V gave up 7 bases and J gave up 7 bases, with 19 bases separating them. The CDR3 sequence is 15 residues long. CDR3 sequence reads: CASTGSGAFGGELFF. The CDR3 DNA follows: TGTGCCAGCACGGGGTCGGGAGCCTTCGGCGGGGAGCTGTTTTTT.

The J gene is TRBJ1-2, the V gene TRBV6-1, with unresolved D. V was trimmed by 2 bases and J by 5 bases, leaving 15 bases between them. CDR1 and CDR2 (germline): MNHNS, SASEGT. This CDR3 has 15 residues. DNA of the CDR3: TGTGCCAGCAGTGAAATTAGAGAGTTGTGGTATGGCTACACCTTC. Translation: CASSEIRELWYGYTF.

This clone was detected a few times. V is TRBV6-1 and J is TRBJ2-3; TRBD1 matches at 7 bases. Germline CDR1 and CDR2: MNHNS and SASEGT. V dropped 6 bases and J dropped 8; count of bases not matched to a gene: 11. This CDR3 spans 14 amino acids. The CDR3 sequence is CASSRRDRAGTQYF. The DNA for the CDR3 is TGTGCCAGCAGCCGACGCGACAGGGCGGGTACGCAGTATTTT.

This chain joins TRBV11-2 and TRBJ2-1; TRBD2 aligns across 9 bases. CDR3 size: 16 residues. J lost 5 bases, V lost 4 bases, and 9 bases had no gene match. The germline gives CDR1 SGHAT, CDR2 FQNNGV. Here the CDR3 reads CASSSFGTSRDNEQFF. The CDR3 DNA sequence: TGTGCCAGCAGCTCTTTCGGGACTAGCAGGGACAATGAGCAGTTCTTC.

This sequence joins TRBV28 and TRBJ2-1; weak D call: TRBD2 (7 bases). The CDR3 is 15 amino acids. Germline V gives CDR1 MDHEN, CDR2 SYDVKM. Trimming cost V 5 bases and J 9 bases, with 20 bases left between them. CDR3 loop: CASSGGAYKIGEQFF. In DNA form, the CDR3 reads TGTGCCAGCAGTGGGGGGGCGTACAAAATTGGTGAGCAGTTCTTC. The full variable domain, in which reference TRBV28 and TRBJ2-1 provide the parts outside the CDR3, is DVKVTQSSRYLVKRTGEKVFLECVQDMDHENMFWYRQDPGLGLRLIYFSYDVKMKEKGDIPEGYSVSREKKERFSLILESASTNQTSMYLCASSGGAYKIGEQFFGPGTRLTVL.

This clone was picked up a small number of times. The CDR3 DNA reads TGTGCCAGCAGCTTAGGAGGGCACACAGATACGCAGTATTTT. Its protein is CASSLGGHTDTQYF. This chain joins TRBV5-6 and TRBJ2-3; D is perhaps TRBD2 (6 bases). The germline CDR1 and CDR2 sequences are SGHDT and YYEEEE. The CDR3 has 14 amino acids. Trimming took 2 bases from V and 2 from J, leaving 9 bases between them.

The genes are TRBV6-5 and TRBJ1-2; the match to TRBD1 covers 9 bases. CDR3 size: 14 residues. Per the germline V gene, CDR1 is MNHEY and CDR2 is SVGAGI. With V trimmed by 6 bases and J by 4 bases, 6 bases remained unmatched. The DNA for the CDR3 is TGTGCCAGCAGGACCGGGACAGGGTTCTATGGCTACACCTTC. As protein: CASRTGTGFYGYTF.

The rearrangement links TRBV5-1 to TRBJ1-2; D is perhaps TRBD1 (5 bases). This CDR3 comprises 14 residues. Germline values: CDR1 SGHRS, CDR2 YFSETQ. Trimming removed 2 bases from V and 6 bases from J, with 14 bases in between. The CDR3 DNA reads as TGCGCCAGCAGCTTAGGGTCAGGGTACGATGGCTACACCTTC. Translation: CASSLGSGYDGYTF.

J is TRBJ1-1 and V is TRBV11-3; 9 bases match TRBD1. CDR1 is SGHNT and CDR2 is YENEEA in the germline V gene. Unmatched junction bases numbered 3, after V lost 5 bases and J lost 2 bases. The CDR3 consists of 14 residues. In DNA form, the CDR3 reads TGTGCCAGCAGCCCGGGACAGGGAAACACTGAAGCTTTCTTT. The encoded protein is CASSPGQGNTEAFF.

This clone turned up a few times. V usage is TRBV6-1 and J usage is TRBJ2-7; no clear D gene. Per the germline V gene, CDR1 is MNHNS and CDR2 is SASEGT. V lost 6 bases and J 5 bases, leaving 14 bases between the germline ends. This CDR3 contains 13 residues. CDR3 nucleotide sequence: TGTGCCAGCAGCGAGTTGCGAACCAACGAGCAGTACTTC. This encodes CASSELRTNEQYF.

V gene TRBV30 combines with J gene TRBJ1-2, with D possibly TRBD1 on 5 matching bases. This CDR3 region has 15 residues. V was shortened by 0 bases and J by 6 bases, with 17 bases between the two germline ends. Germline V gene lookup returns CDR1 GTSNPN and CDR2 SVGIG (reference sequence). CDR3 region: CAWSVPSTGKNGYTF. CDR3 coding DNA: TGTGCCTGGAGTGTCCCTAGTACAGGAAAGAATGGCTACACCTTC.

The V and J genes are TRBV29-1 and TRBJ2-2; D possibly corresponds to TRBD2 (5 bases). This CDR3 comprises 19 residues. V lost 0 bases to trimming and J lost 0 bases, with 20 bases between them. Per the germline V gene, CDR1 is SQVTM and CDR2 is ANQGSEA. As DNA, the CDR3 is TGCAGCGTTGAAGATCCCCGCCCCCCGGCACTAGCGAACACCGGGGAGCTGTTTTTT. This encodes CSVEDPRPPALANTGELFF.

The V gene is TRBV13, the J gene TRBJ1-4, with 9 bases fitting TRBD1. With 5 bases clipped from V and 8 bases from J, the junction kept 15 bases outside the gene matches. Germline lookup yields CDR1 PRHDT and CDR2 FYEKMQ (reference sequence). This CDR3 spans 17 amino acids. This CDR3 is CASSPSPGQGQGEKLFF. The CDR3 nucleotides read TGTGCCAGCAGCCCATCCCCGGGACAGGGACAAGGAGAAAAACTGTTTTTT.